Below are 27 T cell receptor beta chains sequenced from a single sample in a study of T cells in Graves' hyperthyroidism and ophthalmopathy. RNA transcripts yielded amplified TCR beta CDR3 regions. The TCR CDR3 was amplified in a first-round RT-PCR using the HTBI primer set. Each CDR3 protein gets one entry after TCRdb re-called the multiplex PCR reads with MiXCR. The sample includes about 550,000 distinct CDR3 sequences, roughly 20% of them seen just once. Source material: blood. All receptors derive from a man aged 18-30 years with Graves' hyperthyroidism.

This clonotype came up many times. This chain joins TRBV6-2 or TRBV6-3 and TRBJ2-2; 14 nucleotides match TRBD2. CDR3 length equals 19 residues. V was pared by 2 bases and J by 1 base, with 6 bases of the junction left unmatched. Germline CDR1 reads MNHEY; CDR2 reads SVGEGT. This CDR3 is CASSYKRLAGGENTGELFF. The CDR3 coding sequence is TGTGCCAGCAGTTACAAGCGACTAGCGGGGGGGGAGAACACCGGGGAGCTGTTTTTT.

Ten or more counts support this clonotype. The rearrangement uses TRBV6-5 and TRBJ1-1; TRBD1 matches at 12 bases. The CDR3 spans 16 residues. Germline V CDR1 and CDR2: MNHEY, SVGAGI. V was clipped by 7 bases and J by 1 base; unmatched bases: 7. The CDR3 nucleotides read TGTGCCAGCACCCGGCGGGGACAGGGGGCGAACACTGAAGCTTTCTTT. Protein sequence: CASTRRGQGANTEAFF.

The chain recombines TRBV3-1 with TRBJ1-1; D is possibly TRBD1 (5 bases). The CDR3 extends over 13 amino acids. Trimming pared 5 bases from V and 11 bases from J, leaving 18 bases between. CDR1 and CDR2 from the germline V gene are LGHDT and YNNKEL (reference sequence). DNA of the CDR3: TGTGCCAGCAGCGTAAGGGACCTGGAGGCGGCTTTCTTT. It yields the protein CASSVRDLEAAFF.

This clonotype was picked up many times. The chain uses TRBV7-8 and TRBJ1-4; tentatively, D is TRBD1 (6 bases). From germline, CDR1 is SGHVS and CDR2 FQNEAQ. Trimming left V 3 bases short and J 8 bases short, with 13 bases between. The CDR3 is made up of 14 amino acids. This chain's CDR3 is CASSLGTTDEKLFF. The CDR3 coding sequence is TGTGCCAGCAGCTTGGGGACAACGGACGAAAAACTGTTTTTT. The full variable domain, with the rest looked up from reference TRBV7-8 and TRBJ1-4, is GAGVSQSPRYKVAKRGQDVALRCDPISGHVSLFWYQQALGQGPEFLTYFQNEAQLDKSGLPSDRFFAERPEGSVSTLKIQRTQQEDSAVYLCASSLGTTDEKLFFGSGTQLSVL.

This clonotype was counted only a few times. This chain joins TRBV29-1 and TRBJ2-5; D gene uncertain. Germline assignment: CDR1 SQVTM and CDR2 ANQGSEA. Trimming stripped 4 bases from V and 5 bases from J, with 14 bases between. CDR3 size: 13 residues. The CDR3 reads CSVGLKVGETQYF. CDR3 nucleotide sequence: TGCAGCGTTGGTCTTAAGGTGGGGGAGACCCAGTACTTC.

V gene TRBV12-3 or TRBV12-4 combines with J gene TRBJ1-1; 8 bases line up with TRBD1. The CDR3 has 13 residues. Germline trimming cut 4 bases from V and 4 bases from J; bases unmatched to any gene: 2. CDR3 DNA sequence: TGTGCCAGCAGTTGGGACAGGCTCACTGAAGCTTTCTTT. As protein: CASSWDRLTEAFF.

The chain couples TRBV11-2 to TRBJ1-2; a weak D match, TRBD1 (6 bases). Looked up from germline, CDR1 is SGHAT and CDR2 is FQNNGV. CDR3 length: 17 residues. Trimming cost V 3 bases and J 4 bases, with 21 bases left between them. The CDR3 DNA follows: TGTGCCAGCAGCTTGGGGGCGACAGCCACCGCAACCTATGGCTACACCTTC. It translates to CASSLGATATATYGYTF.

In its sample, this clonotype was seen many times. The chain recombines TRBV6-1 with TRBJ2-5; 7 positions agree with TRBD1. This CDR3 region has 13 residues. V gave up 4 bases and J gave up 5 bases; unmatched junction bases: 4. The germline V gene has CDR1 MNHNS and CDR2 SASEGT. The CDR3 sequence is CASSVIRGETQYF. CDR3 nucleotides: TGTGCCAGCAGTGTAATCAGGGGGGAGACCCAGTACTTC.

J is TRBJ1-6 and V is TRBV19; D is ambiguous. The CDR3 contains 15 residues. V dropped 5 bases and J dropped 10 bases, with 18 bases sitting between them. CDR1 LNHDA and CDR2 SQIVND come from the germline V gene (reference sequence). The CDR3 DNA is TGTGCCAGTAGTTCGCGGGTGGGAATCGACTCACCCCTCCACTTT. Amino acids: CASSSRVGIDSPLHF.

This clonotype has a count of ten or more. The chain carries TRBV28 and TRBJ1-3, with D unresolved. In germline, CDR1 is MDHEN, CDR2 SYDVKM. CDR3 size: 14 residues. Trimming removed 2 bases from V and 4 bases from J, with 9 bases in between. This CDR3 reads CASSLAPGGNTIYF. The CDR3 bases are TGTGCCAGCAGTTTAGCCCCGGGAGGAAACACCATATATTTT.

This clonotype was detected a few times. V is TRBV12-3 or TRBV12-4 and J is TRBJ2-2, with 10 nucleotides matching TRBD2. This CDR3 is 16 amino acids long. V lost 5 bases and J lost 1; bases outside the gene matches: 4. The CDR3 loop is CASSLRTSGNTGELFF. The CDR3 nucleotides read TGTGCCAGCAGTCTCCGGACTAGCGGGAACACCGGGGAGCTGTTTTTT.

Notes on this clonotype: A single base separates this from a much larger clone, so it may be a read error. The chain carries TRBV12-5 and TRBJ2-5; weak D call: TRBD1 (6 bases). Germline loops: CDR1 LGHNT, CDR2 FRNRAP. The CDR3 contains 15 residues. CDR3 loop: CASGLDQGIGETKYF. The CDR3 nucleotides are TGTGCTAGTGGTTTGGACCAGGGGATTGGGGAGACCAAGTACTTC.

This clonotype was detected only a few times. The chain carries TRBV6-5 and TRBJ2-7, with D possibly being TRBD1 or TRBD2 (5 bases each). The germline V gene has CDR1 MNHEY and CDR2 SVGAGI. Trimming pared 6 bases from V and 7 bases from J, leaving 22 bases between. The CDR3 is 15 amino acids. CDR3 protein: CASRYPGQGPGEQYF. The CDR3 nucleotides read TGTGCCAGCAGATACCCCGGGCAGGGACCTGGGGAGCAGTACTTC.

This clonotype has a handful of counts. CDR3 bases: TGTGCCAGCAGAAATTCCGGACAGAATCAGCCCCAGCATTTT. Residues: CASRNSGQNQPQHF. The rearrangement links TRBV12-3 or TRBV12-4 to TRBJ1-5; D is perhaps TRBD1 (6 bases). The CDR3 contains 14 residues. Trimming removed 6 bases from V and 4 bases from J, with 13 bases in between.

This clonotype was counted ten times or more. The chain carries TRBV12-3 or TRBV12-4 and TRBJ1-2; TRBD1 is a possible D gene (5 bases). V lost 1 base and J 7 bases, leaving 22 bases between the germline ends. CDR3 size: 17 residues. In DNA, the CDR3 is TGTGCCAGCAGTTTAGATATAGGGGCTACCGAGATTGCTGGCTACACCTTC. This gives the protein CASSLDIGATEIAGYTF.

This clonotype was counted a few times. The chain uses TRBV30 and TRBJ2-7; D call uncertain. Germline CDR1 and CDR2: GTSNPN and SVGIG (reference sequence). There are 14 residues in the CDR3. Trimming left V 1 base short and J 5 bases short, with 15 bases between. The DNA of the CDR3 is TGTGCCTGGAGTGCCCCGAAAGCCCGGAACGAGCAGTACTTC. Translation gives CAWSAPKARNEQYF.

There are many counts of this clonotype. The rearrangement joins TRBV15 to TRBJ1-2; D is ambiguous. This CDR3 region has 17 residues. Germline loops: CDR1 LNHNV, CDR2 YYDKDF (reference sequence). Trimming pared 0 bases from V and 1 base from J, leaving 15 bases between. The CDR3 DNA reads TGTGCCACCAGCAGAGATTCGGTTACAGACTTTAACTATGGCTACACCTTC. Encoded protein: CATSRDSVTDFNYGYTF. The variable domain in full, completed from reference TRBV15 and TRBJ1-2, reads DAMVIQNPRYQVTQFGKPVTLSCSQTLNHNVMYWYQQKSSQAPKLLFHYYDKDFNNEADTPDNFQSRRPNTSFCFLDIRSPGLGDTAMYLCATSRDSVTDFNYGYTFGSGTRLTVV.

This clonotype was picked up a small number of times. The chain combines TRBV2 with TRBJ2-5, with 8 bases that match TRBD2. The length of the CDR3 is 15 residues. The germline CDR1 and CDR2 sequences are SNHLY and FYNNEI. The trim removed 5 bases at V and 7 bases at J, leaving 12 bases unmatched. Written as DNA, the CDR3 is TGTGCCAGCAGTTACTCCGGGGGGGTTCGTAGGACCCAGTACTTC. This translates into CASSYSGGVRRTQYF.

This chain links TRBV28 with TRBJ1-1; D unclear. Trimming pared 8 bases from V and 4 bases from J, leaving 14 bases between. Germline lookup yields CDR1 MDHEN and CDR2 SYDVKM. The CDR3 contains 13 residues. The CDR3 region is CASWVSPTTEAFF. The CDR3 region has the DNA TGTGCCAGCTGGGTTTCGCCTACCACTGAAGCTTTCTTT.

This clonotype was recorded at least ten times. V is TRBV20-1 and J is TRBJ2-2; D call uncertain. Trimming stripped 3 bases from V and 4 bases from J, with 3 bases between. The V gene's germline CDR1 is DFQATT and CDR2 SNEGSKA (reference sequence). The CDR3 consists of 11 residues. DNA for the CDR3: TGCAGTGCTAGTGCCACCGGGGAGCTGTTTTTT. Translated, it gives CSASATGELFF.

Regarding this clonotype: The junction differs from germline at one of its ends, possibly a read error. The chain joins TRBV10-2 to TRBJ1-2, with 9 nucleotides matching TRBD1. The CDR3 covers 15 residues. In germline, CDR1 is WSHSY, CDR2 SAAADI. The CDR3 DNA reads TGTGCCAGCAGCCGGCGGGACAGGGAACTCTATGGCTACACCTTC. It yields the protein CASSRRDRELYGYTF.

Many counts were recorded for this clonotype. CDR3 DNA sequence: TGCAGCGTTGAAGATCAATCCGGGGAGGGCGACGAGCAGTACTTC. Protein product: CSVEDQSGEGDEQYF. V gene TRBV29-1 combines with J gene TRBJ2-7, with TRBD2 matching over 7 bases. This CDR3 spans 15 amino acids. Per the germline V gene, CDR1 is SQVTM and CDR2 is ANQGSEA. After removal of 0 bases from V and 5 bases from J, the junction contained 10 bases not matched to a gene.

This clonotype was recorded many times. V gene TRBV5-1 combines with J gene TRBJ1-2, with no clear D. This CDR3 is built from 15 residues. CDR1 is SGHRS and CDR2 is YFSETQ in the germline V gene. V gave up 0 bases and J gave up 8 bases, with 17 bases separating them. In DNA, the CDR3 is TGCGCCAGCAGCTTGGCCGAGGGTTCGACGGAAGGCTACACCTTC. This translates into CASSLAEGSTEGYTF.

The chain uses TRBV28 and TRBJ2-5, with 8 bases identical to TRBD1. V lost 5 bases to trimming and J lost 4 bases; unmatched junction nucleotides: 12. Per germline, CDR1 MDHEN and CDR2 SYDVKM. The CDR3 is 16 residues long. As DNA, the CDR3 is TGTGCCAGCAGTGCGAACGATCAGGGGGCTGCAGAGACCCAGTACTTC. Its protein product is CASSANDQGAAETQYF.

This clonotype was counted many times. The rearrangement joins TRBV2 to TRBJ1-2; no clear D gene. This CDR3 has 12 residues. Trimming took 6 bases from V and 5 from J, leaving 10 bases between them. The V gene's germline CDR1 is SNHLY and CDR2 FYNNEI. The CDR3 reads CASRADTYGYTF. CDR3 bases: TGTGCCAGCAGGGCCGACACATATGGCTACACCTTC.

This clonotype has ten or more counts. This chain connects TRBV14 to TRBJ2-7, with 9 bases lining up with TRBD1. J gave up 1 base and V 4 bases, and 5 bases lay outside the gene matches. The CDR3 consists of 15 residues. From germline, CDR1 is SGHDN and CDR2 FVKESK. The CDR3 loop reads CASSPSGTGSYEQYF. CDR3 in DNA: TGTGCCAGCAGCCCCTCCGGGACAGGGTCCTACGAGCAGTACTTC.

This clonotype has ten or more counts. This sequence joins TRBV30 and TRBJ1-1, with D possibly being TRBD1 (5 bases). This CDR3 spans 13 amino acids. V was shortened by 1 base and J by 3 bases, with 9 bases between the two germline ends. CDR1 GTSNPN and CDR2 SVGIG come from the germline V gene (reference sequence). For the CDR3, the DNA is TGTGCCTGGAGTGCCGGGGGGGACACTGAAGCTTTCTTT. Translation: CAWSAGGDTEAFF.